A single T cell receptor (beta chain) is shown here with its context. Its target is unknown. This entry is derived from a study of OX40 agonist ivuxolimab in advanced cancers. For the study at large: Patients were dosed with the agonistic anti-OX40 (CD134) antibody ivuxolimab. A male proportion of approximately 80% was recorded, with mean age about 62 years and range 23 to 79.

Profiled with immunoSEQ multiplex PCR; TCRdb holds only in-frame clones, not every one. The sample comprises tens of thousands of clones, more than 80% of which are singletons, and around 9.9% rests with the top ten. V was trimmed by 0 bases and J by 5 bases, leaving 13 bases between them. Per germline, CDR1 MNHNS and CDR2 SASEGT. CDR3 length: 16 amino acids. Study-level findings and limits: CD8+ T cells averaged more expanded clones than CD4+.

Sample: CD4+ or CD8+ T cells sorted from blood, taken in a trial of the OX40 agonist ivuxolimab. This TCR was recovered from an adult with an advanced solid tumor such as melanoma, head and neck, liver or kidney cancer. J is TRBJ1-4 and V is TRBV6-1; D is uncertain. The CDR3 coding sequence is TGTGCCAGCAGTGAAGCGCTAGGGCGGACCAATGAAAAACTGTTTTTT. This gives the protein CASSEALGRTNEKLFF.